This TCR beta chain originates from a study of shared T cell receptors in the human thymus. CDR1 is SEHNR, CDR2 FQNEAQ, per germline (reference sequence). The trim removed 4 bases at V and 7 bases at J, leaving 7 bases unmatched. The CDR3 spans 15 residues. Data came from immunoSEQ multiplex PCR; TCRdb stores just in-frame clones and leaves some out. The sample lists roughly 700,000 clones; 88% were seen once. These same records also appear under a second study, on human thymus T cells. Turning to that study: Resections from corrective heart surgery supplied the thymus tissue. Biased V and J segment usage appeared in thymus and peripheral blood. Related research has reported that thymic repertoires overlap highly among unrelated individuals.

The receptor was isolated from a boy under three years old with a congenital heart defect. What was sequenced was thymocytes. The chain recombines TRBV7-9 with TRBJ2-1; 10 bases map to TRBD2. CDR3 sequence reads: CASSSSGRAANEQFF. DNA of the CDR3: TGTGCCAGCAGCTCAAGCGGGAGGGCCGCGAATGAGCAGTTCTTC.